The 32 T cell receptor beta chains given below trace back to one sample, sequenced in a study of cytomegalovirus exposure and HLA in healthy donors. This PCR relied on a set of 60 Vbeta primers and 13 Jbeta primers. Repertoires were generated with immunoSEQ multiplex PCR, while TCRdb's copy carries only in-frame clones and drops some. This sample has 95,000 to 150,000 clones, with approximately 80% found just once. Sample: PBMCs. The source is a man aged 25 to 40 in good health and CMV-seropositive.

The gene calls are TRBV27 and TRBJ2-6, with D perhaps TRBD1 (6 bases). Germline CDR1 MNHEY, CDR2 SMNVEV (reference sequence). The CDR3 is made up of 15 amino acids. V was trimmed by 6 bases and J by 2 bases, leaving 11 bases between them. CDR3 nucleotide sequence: TGTGCCAGCAGAGCTCACAGGGCTGGGGCCAACGTCCTGACTTTC. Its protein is CASRAHRAGANVLTF. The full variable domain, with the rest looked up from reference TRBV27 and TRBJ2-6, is EAQVTQNPRYLITVTGKKLTVTCSQNMNHEYMSWYRQDPGLGLRQIYYSMNVEVTDKGDVPEGYKVSRKEKRNFPLILESPSPNQTSLYFCASRAHRAGANVLTFGAGSRLTVL.

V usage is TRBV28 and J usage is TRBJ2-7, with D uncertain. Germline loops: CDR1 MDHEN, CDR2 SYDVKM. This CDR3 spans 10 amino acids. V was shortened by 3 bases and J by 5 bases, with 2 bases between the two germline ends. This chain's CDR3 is CASSFNEQYF. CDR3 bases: TGTGCCAGCAGTTTTAACGAGCAGTACTTC.

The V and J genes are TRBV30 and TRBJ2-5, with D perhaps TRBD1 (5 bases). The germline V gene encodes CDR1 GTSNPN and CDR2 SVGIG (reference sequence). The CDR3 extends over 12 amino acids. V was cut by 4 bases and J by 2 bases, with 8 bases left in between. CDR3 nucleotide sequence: TGTGCCTGGAAAAGACAGCAAGAGACCCAGTACTTC. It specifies CAWKRQQETQYF.

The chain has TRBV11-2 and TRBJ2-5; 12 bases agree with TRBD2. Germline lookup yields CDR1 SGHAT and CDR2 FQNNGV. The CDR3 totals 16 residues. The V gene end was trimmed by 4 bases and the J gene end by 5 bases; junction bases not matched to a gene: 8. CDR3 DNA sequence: TGTGCCAGCAGCTCGGGACTAGCGGGTCTTCGGGAGACCCAGTACTTC. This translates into CASSSGLAGLRETQYF.

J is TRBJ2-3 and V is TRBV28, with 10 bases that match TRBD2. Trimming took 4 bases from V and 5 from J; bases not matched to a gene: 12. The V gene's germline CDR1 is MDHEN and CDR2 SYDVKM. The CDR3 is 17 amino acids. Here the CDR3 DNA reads TGTGCCAGCAGTTCCCCCCCTAGCGGGAGTGGGGAAGATACGCAGTATTTT. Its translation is CASSSPPSGSGEDTQYF.

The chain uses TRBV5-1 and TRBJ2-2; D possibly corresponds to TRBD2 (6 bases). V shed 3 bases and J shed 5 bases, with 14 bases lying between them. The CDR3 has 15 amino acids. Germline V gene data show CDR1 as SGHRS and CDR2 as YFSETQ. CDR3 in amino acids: CASSSRDLTTGELFF. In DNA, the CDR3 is TGCGCCAGCAGCTCCCGGGACTTGACGACCGGGGAGCTGTTTTTT.

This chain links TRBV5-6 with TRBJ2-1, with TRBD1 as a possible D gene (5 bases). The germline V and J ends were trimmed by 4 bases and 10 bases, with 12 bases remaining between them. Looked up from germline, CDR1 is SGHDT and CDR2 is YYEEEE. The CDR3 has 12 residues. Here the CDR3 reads CASSRGHPEQFF. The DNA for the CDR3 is TGTGCCAGCAGCAGAGGACACCCGGAGCAGTTCTTC.

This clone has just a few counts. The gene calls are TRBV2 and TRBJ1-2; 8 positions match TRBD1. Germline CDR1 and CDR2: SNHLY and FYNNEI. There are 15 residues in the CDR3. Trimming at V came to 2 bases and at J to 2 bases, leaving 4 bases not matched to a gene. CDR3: CASSEWTGRNYGYTF. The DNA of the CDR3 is TGTGCCAGCAGTGAATGGACAGGGAGAAACTATGGCTACACCTTC. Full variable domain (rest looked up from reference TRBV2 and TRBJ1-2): EPEVTQTPSHQVTQMGQEVILRCVPISNHLYFYWYRQILGQKVEFLVSFYNNEISEKSEIFDDQFSVERPDGSNFTLKIRSTKLEDSAMYFCASSEWTGRNYGYTFGSGTRLTVV.

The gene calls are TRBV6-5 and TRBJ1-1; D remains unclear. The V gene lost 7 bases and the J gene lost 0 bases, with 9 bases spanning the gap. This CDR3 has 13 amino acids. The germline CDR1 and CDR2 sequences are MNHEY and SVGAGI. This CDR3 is CASTRLMNTEAFF. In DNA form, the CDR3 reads TGTGCCAGCACCAGGCTCATGAACACTGAAGCTTTCTTT.

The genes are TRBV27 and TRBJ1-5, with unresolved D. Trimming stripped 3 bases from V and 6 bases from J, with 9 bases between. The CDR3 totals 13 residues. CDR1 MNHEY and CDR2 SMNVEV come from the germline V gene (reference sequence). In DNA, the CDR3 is TGTGCCAGCAGTTTGGGAGGTCCTCAGCCCCAGCATTTT. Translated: CASSLGGPQPQHF.

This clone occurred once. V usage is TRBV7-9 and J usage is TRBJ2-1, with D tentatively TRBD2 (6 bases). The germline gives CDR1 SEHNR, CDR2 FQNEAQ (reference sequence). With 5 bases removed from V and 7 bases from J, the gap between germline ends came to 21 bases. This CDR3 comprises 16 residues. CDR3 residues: CASSAYGRRGRNEQFF. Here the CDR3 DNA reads TGTGCCAGCAGCGCGTACGGAAGAAGAGGGAGGAATGAGCAGTTCTTC.

As DNA, the CDR3 is TGTGCCAGCAGCTTATGGGCGGGAGGGCCGGGAACCGGGGAGCTGTTTTTT. Encoded protein: CASSLWAGGPGTGELFF. The V gene is TRBV7-3, the J gene TRBJ2-2; TRBD2 matches 9 bases. This CDR3 is built from 17 residues. The V and J ends lost 2 bases and 5 bases, in that order; junction bases with no gene match: 9. CDR1 and CDR2 from the germline V gene are SGHTA and FQGTGA.

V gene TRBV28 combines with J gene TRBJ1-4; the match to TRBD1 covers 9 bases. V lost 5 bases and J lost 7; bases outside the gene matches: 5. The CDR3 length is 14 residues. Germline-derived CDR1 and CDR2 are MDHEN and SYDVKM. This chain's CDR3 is CASSLGQGFEKLFF. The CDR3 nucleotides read TGTGCCAGCAGTCTTGGACAGGGGTTTGAAAAACTGTTTTTT. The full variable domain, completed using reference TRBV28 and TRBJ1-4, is DVKVTQSSRYLVKRTGEKVFLECVQDMDHENMFWYRQDPGLGLRLIYFSYDVKMKEKGDIPEGYSVSREKKERFSLILESASTNQTSMYLCASSLGQGFEKLFFGSGTQLSVL.

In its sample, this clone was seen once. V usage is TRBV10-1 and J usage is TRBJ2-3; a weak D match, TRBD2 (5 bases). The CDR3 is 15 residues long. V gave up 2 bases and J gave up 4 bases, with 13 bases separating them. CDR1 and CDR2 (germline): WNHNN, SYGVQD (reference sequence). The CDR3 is CASSEAGTSPDTQYF. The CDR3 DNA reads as TGCGCCAGCAGTGAGGCAGGAACTAGTCCAGATACGCAGTATTTT.

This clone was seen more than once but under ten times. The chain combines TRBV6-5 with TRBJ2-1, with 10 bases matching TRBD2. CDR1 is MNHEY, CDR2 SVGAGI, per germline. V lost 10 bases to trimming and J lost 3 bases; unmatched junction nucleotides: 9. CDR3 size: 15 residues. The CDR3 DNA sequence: TGTGCCATCGCAACAAAGCGGGAGGGCTACAATGAGCAGTTCTTC. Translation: CAIATKREGYNEQFF.

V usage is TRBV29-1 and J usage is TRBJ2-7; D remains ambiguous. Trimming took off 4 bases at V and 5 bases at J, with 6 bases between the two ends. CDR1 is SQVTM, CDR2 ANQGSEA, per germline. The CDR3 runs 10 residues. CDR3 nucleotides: TGCAGCGTTGGTTCCGACGAGCAGTACTTC. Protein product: CSVGSDEQYF.

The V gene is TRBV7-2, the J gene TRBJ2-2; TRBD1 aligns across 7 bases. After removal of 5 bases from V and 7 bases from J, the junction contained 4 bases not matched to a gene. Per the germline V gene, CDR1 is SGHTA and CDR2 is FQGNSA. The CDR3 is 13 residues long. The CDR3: CASSPRDSGELFF. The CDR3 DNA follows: TGTGCCAGCAGCCCTAGGGACAGCGGGGAGCTGTTTTTT. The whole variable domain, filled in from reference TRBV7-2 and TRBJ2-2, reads GAGVSQSPSNKVTEKGKDVELRCDPISGHTALYWYRQSLGQGLEFLIYFQGNSAPDKSGLPSDRFSAERTGGSVSTLTIQRTQQEDSAVYLCASSPRDSGELFFGEGSRLTVL.

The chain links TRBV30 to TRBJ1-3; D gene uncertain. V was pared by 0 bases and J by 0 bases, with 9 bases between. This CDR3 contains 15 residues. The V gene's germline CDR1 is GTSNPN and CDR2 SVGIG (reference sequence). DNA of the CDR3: TGTGCCTGGAGTGTGGCGGGGATCTCTGGAAACACCATATATTTT. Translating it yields CAWSVAGISGNTIYF.

The DNA for the CDR3 is TGTGCCAGCAGTTATTGGGACAGCGGACTAGCGGGAGCCAATGAGCAGTTCTTC. Encoded protein: CASSYWDSGLAGANEQFF. The chain employs TRBV27 and TRBJ2-1; 13 bases are a match to TRBD2. V lost 4 bases, J lost 6 bases, and 12 bases stayed unmatched. This CDR3 has 18 residues. Germline V gene lookup returns CDR1 MNHEY and CDR2 SMNVEV (reference sequence).

The CDR3 region is CATSRVPYEQYF. In DNA, the CDR3 is TGTGCCACCAGCAGAGTCCCATACGAGCAGTACTTC. The V and J genes are TRBV15 and TRBJ2-7; the D is unclear. The CDR3 totals 12 residues. The germline gives CDR1 LNHNV, CDR2 YYDKDF (reference sequence). Trimming stripped 1 base from V and 4 bases from J, with 5 bases between. Based on the CDR3 plus reference TRBV15 and TRBJ2-7, the full variable domain is DAMVIQNPRYQVTQFGKPVTLSCSQTLNHNVMYWYQQKSSQAPKLLFHYYDKDFNNEADTPDNFQSRRPNTSFCFLDIRSPGLGDTAMYLCATSRVPYEQYFGPGTRLTVT.

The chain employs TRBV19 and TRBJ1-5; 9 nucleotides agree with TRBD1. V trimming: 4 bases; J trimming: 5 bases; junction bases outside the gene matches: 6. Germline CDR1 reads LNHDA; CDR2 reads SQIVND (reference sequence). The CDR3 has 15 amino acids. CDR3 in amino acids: CASSTQGARHQPQHF. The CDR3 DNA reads TGTGCCAGTAGTACACAGGGGGCGAGGCATCAGCCCCAGCATTTT.

The CDR3 sequence: CASSKVSRRYYQPQHF. Here the CDR3 DNA reads TGTGCCAGCAGCAAAGTGTCGCGGAGGTACTATCAGCCCCAGCATTTT. J is TRBJ1-5 and V is TRBV21-1. TRBV21-1 is a pseudogene. CDR3 size: 16 residues.

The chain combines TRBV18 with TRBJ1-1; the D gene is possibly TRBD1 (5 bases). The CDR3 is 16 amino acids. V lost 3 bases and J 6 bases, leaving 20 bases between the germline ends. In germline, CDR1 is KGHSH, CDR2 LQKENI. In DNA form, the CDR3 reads TGTGCCAGCTCACCCCGGGACGGAGGGTTGAGAGCTGAAGCTTTCTTT. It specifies CASSPRDGGLRAEAFF.

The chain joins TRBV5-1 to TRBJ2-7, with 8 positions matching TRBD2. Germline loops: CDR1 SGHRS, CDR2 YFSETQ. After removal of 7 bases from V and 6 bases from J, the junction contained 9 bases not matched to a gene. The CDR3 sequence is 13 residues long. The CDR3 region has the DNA TGCGCCAGCGGTAGCGGGATTGGGGGCGAGCAGTACTTC. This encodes CASGSGIGGEQYF.

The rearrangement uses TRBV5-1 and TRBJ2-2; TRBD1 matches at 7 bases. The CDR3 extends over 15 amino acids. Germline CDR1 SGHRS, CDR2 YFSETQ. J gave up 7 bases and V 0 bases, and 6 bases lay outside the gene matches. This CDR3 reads CASSLDRGRVGELFF. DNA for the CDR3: TGCGCCAGCAGCTTGGACAGGGGTAGAGTCGGGGAGCTGTTTTTT.

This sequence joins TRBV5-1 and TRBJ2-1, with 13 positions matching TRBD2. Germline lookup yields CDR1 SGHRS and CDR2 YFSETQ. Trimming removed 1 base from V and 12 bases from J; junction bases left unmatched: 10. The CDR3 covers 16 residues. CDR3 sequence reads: CASSLLTSGRGGGQFF. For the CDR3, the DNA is TGCGCCAGCAGCTTGCTTACTAGCGGGAGGGGCGGTGGGCAGTTCTTC.

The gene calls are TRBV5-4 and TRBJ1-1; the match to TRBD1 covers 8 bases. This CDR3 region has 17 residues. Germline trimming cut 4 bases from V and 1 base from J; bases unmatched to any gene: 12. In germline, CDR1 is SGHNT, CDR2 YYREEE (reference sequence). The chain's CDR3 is CASSGRGRSGPNTEAFF. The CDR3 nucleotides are TGTGCCAGCAGCGGCAGGGGGCGGTCTGGACCGAACACTGAAGCTTTCTTT.

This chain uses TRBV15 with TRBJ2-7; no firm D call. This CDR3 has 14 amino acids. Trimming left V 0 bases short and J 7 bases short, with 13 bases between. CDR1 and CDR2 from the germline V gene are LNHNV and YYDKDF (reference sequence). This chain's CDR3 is CATSRDLSPLEQYF. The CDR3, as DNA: TGTGCCACCAGCAGAGATTTGAGCCCCCTAGAGCAGTACTTC.

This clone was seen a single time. CDR3 sequence (DNA): TGTGCCAGTAGTATTTTAAGAAACCAGGATACGCAGTATTTT. This gives the protein CASSILRNQDTQYF. This chain joins TRBV19 and TRBJ2-3; D uncertain. V was cut by 3 bases and J by 6 bases, with 13 bases left in between. CDR3 length equals 14 residues. CDR1 and CDR2 (germline): LNHDA, SQIVND (reference sequence).

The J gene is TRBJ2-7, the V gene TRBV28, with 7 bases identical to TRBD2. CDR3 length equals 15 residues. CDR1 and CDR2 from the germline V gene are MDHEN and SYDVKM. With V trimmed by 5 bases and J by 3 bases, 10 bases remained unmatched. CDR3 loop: CASSIRVGGIYEQYF. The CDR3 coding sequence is TGTGCCAGCAGTATAAGGGTGGGAGGGATCTACGAGCAGTACTTC.

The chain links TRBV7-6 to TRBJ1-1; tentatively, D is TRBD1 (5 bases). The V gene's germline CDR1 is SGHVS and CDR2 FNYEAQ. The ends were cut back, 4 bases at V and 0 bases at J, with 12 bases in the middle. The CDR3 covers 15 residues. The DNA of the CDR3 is TGTGCCAGCAGCTCTGGGGGGACGGTGAACACTGAAGCTTTCTTT. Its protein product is CASSSGGTVNTEAFF.

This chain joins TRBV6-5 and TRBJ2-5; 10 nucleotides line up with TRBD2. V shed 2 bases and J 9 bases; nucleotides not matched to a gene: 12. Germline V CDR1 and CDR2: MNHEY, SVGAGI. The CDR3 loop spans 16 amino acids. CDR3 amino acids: CASSYLGTSAQVAQYF. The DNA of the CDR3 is TGTGCCAGCAGTTACCTTGGGACTAGCGCCCAAGTGGCCCAGTACTTC.